The 30 T cell receptor beta chains in this list originate from one sample, sequenced in a study of blood T cell repertoires in COVID-19. Here immunoSEQ multiplex PCR was the method, and the copy in TCRdb shows in-frame clones only, minus some. The data show under 400,000 clones, over 75% seen once. What was sequenced was peripheral blood. These TCRs come from a woman aged 25-40 years with COVID-19, enrolled during active disease.

V gene TRBV2 combines with J gene TRBJ2-7; 8 bases fit TRBD1. The germline CDR1 and CDR2 sequences are SNHLY and FYNNEI. The CDR3 has 15 amino acids. V lost 6 bases and J lost 1; bases outside the gene matches: 8. The CDR3: CASREGQEDSYEQYF. For the CDR3, the DNA is TGTGCCAGCAGGGAGGGACAGGAAGATTCCTACGAGCAGTACTTC. Together with reference TRBV2 and TRBJ2-7, the CDR3 gives the full variable domain: EPEVTQTPSHQVTQMGQEVILRCVPISNHLYFYWYRQILGQKVEFLVSFYNNEISEKSEIFDDQFSVERPDGSNFTLKIRSTKLEDSAMYFCASREGQEDSYEQYFGPGTRLTVT.

This chain joins TRBV12-5 and TRBJ2-1, with 8 nucleotides matching TRBD2. Trimming removed 4 bases from V and 2 bases from J; junction bases left unmatched: 4. The germline gives CDR1 LGHNT, CDR2 FRNRAP. The CDR3 is 15 amino acids. The CDR3 coding sequence is TGTGCTAGTGGTTCGACTAGCGTCCCCTACAATGAGCAGTTCTTC. It is translated as CASGSTSVPYNEQFF.

The V gene is TRBV19, the J gene TRBJ2-5; maybe TRBD1 (6 bases). The CDR3 totals 14 residues. The germline V gene has CDR1 LNHDA and CDR2 SQIVND (reference sequence). The V end lost 3 bases, the J end lost 1 base, and 9 bases lay between the germline ends. CDR3 in DNA: TGTGCCAGTAGTATCGCGGACAGCCAAGAGACCCAGTACTTC. As protein: CASSIADSQETQYF.

This clone was counted a single time. The gene calls are TRBV18 and TRBJ1-3; tentatively, D is TRBD1 (6 bases). Per germline, CDR1 KGHSH and CDR2 LQKENI. Trimming took 8 bases from V and 3 from J, leaving 14 bases between them. CDR3 length: 14 residues. DNA for the CDR3: TGTGCCAGCCCGATACAGGGAAATGGAAACACCATATATTTT. Its translation: CASPIQGNGNTIYF.

The V call is TRBV20-1, the J call TRBJ2-7; TRBD2 is a possible D gene (5 bases). Deletions cut 3 bases from V and 4 bases from J, with 10 bases between. The CDR3 runs 12 residues. Per germline, CDR1 DFQATT and CDR2 SNEGSKA (reference sequence). CDR3 protein: CSASRRSYEQYF. CDR3 nucleotides: TGCAGTGCTAGTCGGAGGAGTTACGAGCAGTACTTC.

This clone was detected only a few times. The sample carries other DNA sequences with the same CDR3. The chain joins TRBV7-9 to TRBJ2-3; D might be TRBD1 (6 bases). V dropped 5 bases and J dropped 2 bases, with 11 bases sitting between them. The CDR3 covers 14 residues. Germline V gives CDR1 SEHNR, CDR2 FQNEAQ (reference sequence). The CDR3, as DNA: TGTGCCAGCAGCCTAACAGGGTCCACAGATACGCAGTATTTT. Amino acid sequence: CASSLTGSTDTQYF.

The CDR3 nucleotides are TGTGCCAGCAGCCCCGCGGCACTCAGCTCCTACAATGAGCAGTTCTTC. It codes for CASSPAALSSYNEQFF. This chain uses TRBV4-2 with TRBJ2-1; D remains ambiguous. Trimming took off 4 bases at V and 0 bases at J, with 13 bases between the two ends. This CDR3 region has 16 residues. From germline, CDR1 is LGHNA and CDR2 YNFKEQ.

J is TRBJ2-5 and V is TRBV5-5, with 9 bases aligning to TRBD1. The germline V gene encodes CDR1 SGHKS and CDR2 YYEKEE (reference sequence). The ends lost 3 bases at V and 4 bases at J; junction bases unmatched: 4. This CDR3 has 14 residues. CDR3 nucleotide sequence: TGTGCCAGCAGCTCGCAGACAGGGGGAGAGACCCAGTACTTC. This translates into CASSSQTGGETQYF.

The V call is TRBV7-9, the J call TRBJ1-3; D is perhaps TRBD1 (5 bases). The germline V gene encodes CDR1 SEHNR and CDR2 FQNEAQ (reference sequence). Deletions cut 7 bases from V and 1 base from J, with 14 bases between. The length of the CDR3 is 15 residues. CDR3 bases: TGTGCCAGCAACGAGGGACTGAGTTCTGGAAACACCATATATTTT. Residues: CASNEGLSSGNTIYF.

This clone was counted only a few times. This rearrangement joins TRBV30 to TRBJ1-1; unclear D gene. V dropped 5 bases and J dropped 4 bases, with 11 bases sitting between them. CDR1 and CDR2 from the germline V gene are GTSNPN and SVGIG (reference sequence). The CDR3 totals 12 residues. The CDR3 is CAWDPSGTEAFF. CDR3 nucleotide sequence: TGTGCCTGGGACCCCTCGGGCACTGAAGCTTTCTTT.

The chain is built from TRBV2 and TRBJ1-1; D remains ambiguous. V dropped 5 bases and J dropped 3 bases, with 10 bases sitting between them. This CDR3 comprises 13 residues. The germline gives CDR1 SNHLY, CDR2 FYNNEI. The CDR3 DNA follows: TGTGCCAGCAGTTTCCTTTTATACACTGAAGCTTTCTTT. As protein: CASSFLLYTEAFF.

This chain connects TRBV10-3 to TRBJ1-5, with D unresolved. Trimming removed 0 bases from V and 4 bases from J, with 10 bases in between. The CDR3 loop spans 15 amino acids. Germline assignment: CDR1 ENHRY and CDR2 SYGVKD. The CDR3 region is CAISESSSGNQPQHF. The CDR3 bases are TGTGCCATCAGTGAGTCGAGTTCGGGGAATCAGCCCCAGCATTTT.

The chain combines TRBV6-1 with TRBJ2-7, with D tentatively TRBD2 (6 bases). V shed 2 bases and J shed 6 bases, with 8 bases lying between them. CDR1 MNHNS and CDR2 SASEGT come from the germline V gene. The CDR3 extends over 12 amino acids. In nucleotides, the CDR3 is TGTGCCAGCAGTGAAAGACTAGGCGAGCAGTACTTC. This translates into CASSERLGEQYF.

The CDR3 region is CASRGLAGGLIYEQFF. CDR3 coding DNA: TGTGCCTCAAGGGGACTAGCGGGAGGGCTTATCTATGAGCAGTTCTTC. The chain has TRBV19 and TRBJ2-1, with TRBD2 identical over 16 bases. CDR3 length: 16 amino acids. The V segment lost 11 bases and the J segment 8 bases; nucleotides outside the gene matches: 12. Per germline, CDR1 LNHDA and CDR2 SQIVND (reference sequence). Full variable domain (missing parts from reference TRBV19 and TRBJ2-1): DGGITQSPKYLFRKEGQNVTLSCEQNLNHDAMYWYRQDPGQGLRLIYYSQIVNDFQKGDIAEGYSVSREKKESFPLTVTSAQKNPTAFYLCASRGLAGGLIYEQFFGPGTRLTVL.

The chain is built from TRBV7-2 and TRBJ2-3; D possibly corresponds to TRBD1 (5 bases). V was clipped by 7 bases and J by 6 bases, with 20 bases between them. The CDR3 is 15 amino acids. Germline CDR1 SGHTA, CDR2 FQGNSA. The CDR3 spells CASILFEGAGDTQYF. The CDR3 nucleotides read TGTGCCAGCATCCTATTTGAAGGGGCAGGGGATACGCAGTATTTT.

The table lists this clone with a few counts. The V and J genes are TRBV2 and TRBJ1-6; 8 nucleotides align to TRBD1. V gave up 6 bases and J gave up 13 bases; unmatched junction bases: 11. CDR3 length equals 14 residues. In germline, CDR1 is SNHLY, CDR2 FYNNEI. The CDR3 DNA follows: TGTGCCAGCAGCCGACAGGGGCCCTCCGGGCCCCTCCACTTT. It specifies CASSRQGPSGPLHF.

This chain connects TRBV9 to TRBJ1-4; 7 nucleotides align to TRBD1. CDR3 length: 15 residues. Trimming at V came to 3 bases and at J to 4 bases, leaving 6 bases not matched to a gene. Germline CDR1 is SGDLS and CDR2 is YYNGEE. The CDR3 DNA is TGTGCCAGCAGCGGTCGGGACAGTTTTAATGAAAAACTGTTTTTT. It specifies CASSGRDSFNEKLFF.

J is TRBJ2-7 and V is TRBV5-1; D is possibly TRBD1 (5 bases). The V and J ends lost 4 bases and 4 bases respectively, with 18 bases between them. CDR1 and CDR2 (germline): SGHRS, YFSETQ. The CDR3 is made up of 15 amino acids. For the CDR3, the DNA is TGCGCCAGCAGCCAAAAGGGGTCGTTAATATACGAGCAGTACTTC. Its protein is CASSQKGSLIYEQYF.

This rearrangement joins TRBV7-2 to TRBJ2-7, with 13 bases matching TRBD2. The junction had 0 bases not matched to a gene; V was cut back by 4 bases and J by 0 bases. The CDR3 sequence is 15 residues long. Germline V lookup: CDR1 SGHTA, CDR2 FQGNSA. The CDR3 nucleotides read TGTGCCAGCAGCTGGACTAGCGGGGGCTCCTACGAGCAGTACTTC. Protein: CASSWTSGGSYEQYF.

This clone has only a few counts. This chain links TRBV6-6 with TRBJ2-7, with a weak D call TRBD1 (5 bases). Germline V CDR1 and CDR2: MNHNY, SVGAGI (reference sequence). The CDR3 extends over 14 amino acids. V lost 10 bases and J 3 bases, leaving 19 bases between the germline ends. The DNA of the CDR3 is TGTGCCACGTCTAGTCAGGGAAGAGGCTACGAGCAGTACTTC. Translation: CATSSQGRGYEQYF.

V usage is TRBV28 and J usage is TRBJ1-1, with a possible D match to TRBD1 (6 bases). This CDR3 contains 13 residues. V lost 6 bases and J 10 bases, leaving 18 bases between the germline ends. Looked up from germline, CDR1 is MDHEN and CDR2 is SYDVKM. CDR3 in DNA: TGTGCCAGCAGCCCAGCTCGAGGGGGTCGAGCTTTCTTT. Amino acids: CASSPARGGRAFF.

The CDR3 DNA sequence: TGTGCCAGCCGCAGGGCCAGCTCCTACGAGCAGTACTTC. This sequence encodes CASRRASSYEQYF. This sequence joins TRBV30 and TRBJ2-7, with D possibly TRBD1 on 5 matching bases. V lost 8 bases to trimming and J lost 0 bases, with 14 bases between them. This CDR3 is built from 13 residues. The germline CDR1 and CDR2 sequences are GTSNPN and SVGIG (reference sequence).

The rearrangement uses TRBV28 and TRBJ1-1, with D possibly being TRBD1 (5 bases). CDR1 and CDR2 (germline): MDHEN, SYDVKM. The V end lost 4 bases, the J end lost 0 bases, and 9 bases lay between the germline ends. The CDR3 totals 14 residues. DNA for the CDR3: TGTGCCAGCAGTTCCCCGGGGGTGAACACTGAAGCTTTCTTT. This sequence encodes CASSSPGVNTEAFF. The full variable domain, in which reference TRBV28 and TRBJ1-1 provide the parts outside the CDR3, is DVKVTQSSRYLVKRTGEKVFLECVQDMDHENMFWYRQDPGLGLRLIYFSYDVKMKEKGDIPEGYSVSREKKERFSLILESASTNQTSMYLCASSSPGVNTEAFFGQGTRLTVV.

The chain combines TRBV9 with TRBJ2-2; 9 bases are shared with TRBD1. The CDR3 is made up of 19 amino acids. Germline V gives CDR1 SGDLS, CDR2 YYNGEE. After removal of 3 bases from V and 6 bases from J, the junction contained 18 bases not matched to a gene. The CDR3 region is CASSAEFRDRVLGAGELFF. The CDR3 bases are TGTGCCAGCAGCGCCGAATTCCGGGACAGGGTATTGGGGGCCGGGGAGCTGTTTTTT.

This clone came up once. The chain has TRBV4-3 and TRBJ1-3; maybe TRBD1 (6 bases). CDR1 and CDR2 (germline): LGHNA, YSLEER. The CDR3 runs to 19 residues. V lost 3 bases and J 0 bases, leaving 21 bases between the germline ends. CDR3 sequence: CASSHQDSRILSSGNTIYF. Written as DNA, the CDR3 is TGCGCCAGCAGCCACCAGGACAGCCGCATTTTAAGCTCTGGAAACACCATATATTTT.

The chain couples TRBV5-5 to TRBJ2-2, with D tentatively TRBD2 (6 bases). Germline-derived CDR1 and CDR2 are SGHKS and YYEKEE (reference sequence). Trimming cost V 0 bases and J 6 bases, with 15 bases left between them. This CDR3 is 16 amino acids long. The CDR3 spells CASSLEGGILSGELFF. The DNA for the CDR3 is TGTGCCAGCAGCTTGGAGGGAGGCATCCTCTCCGGGGAGCTGTTTTTT.

The chain links TRBV27 to TRBJ2-7; D gene uncertain. V was cut by 2 bases and J by 3 bases, with 11 bases left in between. Germline V gene sequence: CDR1 MNHEY, CDR2 SMNVEV (reference sequence). The CDR3 sequence is 14 residues long. The CDR3 loop is CASSLGPTSYEQYF. CDR3 bases: TGTGCCAGCAGTTTAGGGCCGACCAGCTACGAGCAGTACTTC.

The chain couples TRBV30 to TRBJ2-7; 9 bases align to TRBD1. Germline lookup yields CDR1 GTSNPN and CDR2 SVGIG (reference sequence). Trimming removed 1 base from V and 6 bases from J; junction bases left unmatched: 7. This CDR3 spans 14 amino acids. The CDR3 bases are TGTGCCTGGAGTGCCGGGACAGGGTCGACCGAGCAGTACTTC. It specifies CAWSAGTGSTEQYF.

The gene calls are TRBV11-3 and TRBJ2-1; TRBD1 matches at 11 bases. The CDR3 totals 18 residues. V gave up 4 bases and J gave up 7 bases; unmatched junction bases: 15. Germline V gene sequence: CDR1 SGHNT, CDR2 YENEEA. This chain's CDR3 is CASSSTPRSGTGGNEQFF. The CDR3, as DNA: TGTGCCAGCAGCTCGACTCCCAGATCCGGGACAGGGGGGAATGAGCAGTTCTTC.

The chain links TRBV7-9 to TRBJ2-1; 11 bases map to TRBD2. This CDR3 spans 17 amino acids. The J segment lost 5 bases and the V segment lost 0 bases, leaving 6 bases of the junction unmatched. CDR1 is SEHNR, CDR2 FQNEAQ, per germline (reference sequence). CDR3 amino acids: CASSLAPGTSGHNEQFF. The CDR3 nucleotides read TGTGCCAGCAGCTTAGCCCCCGGGACTAGCGGACACAATGAGCAGTTCTTC.